Here is one T cell receptor beta chain with its context. The target of this receptor is not known. Base qualities are missing; no much larger clone stands one base away. These data originate in a study of blood T cell repertoires in COVID-19 (dated by TCRdb to 2018 to 2021). Regarding the research as a whole: Samples covering the acute and convalescent phases of COVID-19 were provided by collaborators in the United States, Italy and Spain. Sample metadata almost always included a de-identified subject ID, COVID-19 status, age in years and sex. Samples came from the ongoing ImmuneRACE study (first 160 participants) plus 1,254 subjects from 6 global collaborators. Where available, HLA class I and class II types were obtained from metadata supplied by the sample provider rather than from assay-based typing. The repertoires were released in a freely available public database meant as a resource for research on the immune response to SARS-CoV-2. The prospective study material was composed of cDNA or gDNA derived from T cells, B-cell-depleted T cells, or PBMCs. Subjects who had been exposed to COVID-19, were actively infected with it, or had recovered from it provided the deeply sampled blood TCRbeta repertoires that made up the dataset. The full study reports these points: How much clinical and demographic metadata was included differed by source and by participant, and the metadata was provided uncurated.

The CDR3 runs 16 residues from the cysteine to the phenylalanine. Only CDR3 DNA is held: 48 bases, read in frame from base 1. V was cut back by 7 bases and J by 2 bases, leaving a gap of 20 bases between them. CDR1 is given as LNHDA and CDR2 as SQIVND, both from the germline V gene (reference sequence). The collaborating institutions used their own protocols to collect whole blood in K2EDTA tubes. For TCRbeta analysis, collaborators shipped samples in one of three forms: frozen whole blood, isolated PBMCs, or DNA extracted from either of those sample types. The immunoSEQ Assay, a bias-controlled multiplex PCR, was used to amplify TCRbeta CDR3 regions from genomic DNA. The published analysis was carried out like this. The number of nucleated cells in each sample was estimated by amplification of reference gene primers within the assay. To quantify the absolute abundance of each unique TCRbeta CDR3 rearrangement, sequence reads were collapsed and filtered. For each sample, productive Simpson clonality was calculated as the square root of Simpson's diversity index across productive rearrangements. TCRdb mirrors the immuneACCESS table, restricted to in-frame sequences. Some clones are absent from its copies; in checked studies, under half trace to an unresolved V gene, and the reason for the others is unknown. The DNA was the basis for D and trimming; V, J and clone size are from that table. The sample table lists about 190,000 clones, more than 85% of them with a count of one. The ten largest clones represent under 3% of the sample.

The sequence derives from a woman in her 30s with active or convalescent COVID-19. Sequenced input: peripheral blood. The V and J segments used are TRBV19 and TRBJ1-2; the D gene is possibly TRBD1, with 5 bases matching. At the DNA level, the sequence is TGTGCCAGTACCAAACTACAGGCAGGGCGGAACTATGGCTACACCTTC. Translated, this gives CASTKLQAGRNYGYTF.